This T cell receptor beta chain emerged from a study of vaccination effects on CD4 cells after COVID-19. As to this clone: Its antigen is currently unknown.

Libraries were prepared by immunoSEQ multiplex PCR; TCRdb keeps only in-frame clonotypes and omits some of them. This table has roughly 40,000 clones, approximately 70% appearing once. Cells that had been cultured for less than 13 days were the source of isolated CD4+ T cells. Participants got two doses of BNT162b2 or mRNA-1273 vaccine. Days 3 and 7 saw half the medium replaced with IL-2 medium. The sequenced sample was CD4+ T cells from PBMCs cultured without peptide, obtained after COVID-19 vaccination. This receptor was taken from a human donor who received a COVID-19 vaccine.

The CDR3 coding sequence is TGTGCTAGTGGTTTGCGACCGGGATCGACTTACACAGATACGCAGTATTTT. Its translation is CASGLRPGSTYTDTQYF. This chain links TRBV12-5 with TRBJ2-3, with D possibly matching TRBD2 (5 bases). This CDR3 comprises 17 residues. Looked up from germline, CDR1 is LGHNT and CDR2 is FRNRAP. V lost 2 bases and J 2 bases, leaving 17 bases between the germline ends.